The 25 T cell receptor beta chains listed next were all sequenced from one sample in a study of T cell repertoires in cytomegalovirus infection. TCRdb called the reads again in MiXCR, with one record for every CDR3 protein. The repertoire holds hundreds of thousands of distinct CDR3 sequences, about 11% seen once, with roughly 10% in the top ten. Sequencing used PBMCs. These receptors came from a human donor in good health (CMV status not recorded). Some clones in this sample may be carry-over from other donors' samples.

This clonotype was picked up a small number of times. This rearrangement joins TRBV15 to TRBJ2-3, with no clear D. This CDR3 is built from 15 residues. Germline loops: CDR1 LNHNV, CDR2 YYDKDF (reference sequence). The V and J ends lost 6 bases and 2 bases respectively, with 15 bases between them. In DNA form, the CDR3 reads TGTGCCACCAGGAGACTGGACCCCAACACAGATACGCAGTATTTT. Protein: CATRRLDPNTDTQYF.

The sample holds a few counts of this clonotype. The chain joins TRBV19 to TRBJ2-2; D not resolved. Per germline, CDR1 LNHDA and CDR2 SQIVND (reference sequence). Deletions cut 8 bases from V and 7 bases from J, with 11 bases between. CDR3 length: 12 residues. The CDR3 is CASGFRNGELFF. In DNA, the CDR3 is TGTGCCAGTGGGTTCCGGAACGGGGAGCTGTTTTTT.

The chain combines TRBV15 with TRBJ1-4; tentatively, D is TRBD1 (5 bases). Between the trimmed V and J ends, which lost 3 bases and 2 bases, there was a span of 10 bases. The CDR3 spans 15 residues. CDR1 is LNHNV, CDR2 YYDKDF, per germline (reference sequence). CDR3 sequence: CATSRSGWTNEKLFF. CDR3 nucleotide sequence: TGTGCCACCAGCAGGTCAGGGTGGACTAATGAAAAACTGTTTTTT.

The chain employs TRBV6-5 and TRBJ1-1; D perhaps matches TRBD1 (6 bases). V was clipped by 2 bases and J by 1 base, with 11 bases between them. Germline CDR1 MNHEY, CDR2 SVGAGI. The CDR3 is 15 amino acids. CDR3 nucleotides: TGTGCCAGCAGTTACACAGGGAGGAAGAACACTGAAGCTTTCTTT. Its translation is CASSYTGRKNTEAFF.

This clonotype was detected ten times or more. This rearrangement joins TRBV27 to TRBJ2-7, with TRBD1 matching 10 bases. Germline V gives CDR1 MNHEY, CDR2 SMNVEV (reference sequence). V gave up 4 bases and J gave up 2 bases; unmatched junction bases: 5. The CDR3 runs 15 residues. The CDR3 DNA follows: TGTGCCAGCAGTTGGGCCGGGACAGGGGCCTACGAGCAGTACTTC. It is translated as CASSWAGTGAYEQYF.

This clonotype was detected ten times or more. A junction end diverges from the germline sequence, so it may reflect a read error. The chain carries TRBV20-1 and TRBJ1-6; D is undetermined. The CDR3 is 15 residues long. CDR1 and CDR2 (germline): DFQATT, SNEGSKA (reference sequence). The CDR3 coding sequence is TGCAGTGCGAGAGATGCCCGGTGGGAGAGGTCACCCCTCCACTTT. Its protein is CSARDARWERSPLHF.

The chain couples TRBV29-1 to TRBJ2-1; 9 bases agree with TRBD1. V was clipped by 8 bases and J by 5 bases; unmatched bases: 10. This CDR3 has 14 amino acids. The germline CDR1 and CDR2 sequences are SQVTM and ANQGSEA. The CDR3 loop reads CSSLTGGVDNEQFF. In nucleotides, the CDR3 is TGCAGCTCCCTGACAGGGGGGGTGGACAATGAGCAGTTCTTC.

As for this clonotype: A much larger clone is a single base away; this may be a read error. The V call is TRBV7-4, the J call TRBJ2-1; D unclear. The germline V gene encodes CDR1 SGHVT and CDR2 SQSDAQ. This CDR3 spans 13 amino acids. The CDR3 region is CANSPNKIDEQFF. The CDR3, as DNA: TGTGCCAACAGCCCCAACAAAATCGATGAGCAGTTCTTC.

This clonotype was seen repeatedly, ten times or more. The rearrangement links TRBV7-3 to TRBJ1-2; 7 bases map to TRBD1. The CDR3 spans 14 residues. Germline CDR1 reads SGHTA; CDR2 reads FQGTGA. V shed 6 bases, J shed 0 bases, and the junction held 4 bases outside the gene matches. The CDR3 DNA reads as TGTGCCAGCAGTCCCGGGACAGCTAACTATGGCTACACCTTC. Translated: CASSPGTANYGYTF. Complete variable domain (other parts from reference TRBV7-3 and TRBJ1-2): GAGVSQTPSNKVTEKGKYVELRCDPISGHTALYWYRQSLGQGPEFLIYFQGTGAADDSGLPNDRFFAVRPEGSVSTLKIQRTERGDSAVYLCASSPGTANYGYTFGSGTRLTVV.

The rearrangement joins TRBV20-1 to TRBJ1-1; TRBD1 agrees at 7 bases. Losses at the gene ends were 6 bases for V and 0 bases for J; bases not matched to a gene: 4. Germline values: CDR1 DFQATT, CDR2 SNEGSKA (reference sequence). This CDR3 spans 13 amino acids. CDR3 sequence (DNA): TGCAGTGCAAACAGGGGATTGAACACTGAAGCTTTCTTT. Translated: CSANRGLNTEAFF.

Many counts were recorded for this clonotype. CDR3 in DNA: TGTGCCAGTAGTATTAGCGGGAGCGTAACCTACAATGAGCAGTTCTTC. Protein sequence: CASSISGSVTYNEQFF. This chain links TRBV19 with TRBJ2-1; the match to TRBD2 covers 9 bases. The germline gives CDR1 LNHDA, CDR2 SQIVND (reference sequence). This CDR3 has 16 amino acids. Trimming removed 3 bases from V and 2 bases from J; junction bases left unmatched: 5. Variable domain in full (rest from reference TRBV19 and TRBJ2-1): DGGITQSPKYLFRKEGQNVTLSCEQNLNHDAMYWYRQDPGQGLRLIYYSQIVNDFQKGDIAEGYSVSREKKESFPLTVTSAQKNPTAFYLCASSISGSVTYNEQFFGPGTRLTVL.

This chain joins TRBV9 and TRBJ2-3; 7 bases are a match to TRBD2. CDR1 and CDR2 from the germline V gene are SGDLS and YYNGEE. The V gene end was trimmed by 6 bases and the J gene end by 4 bases; junction bases not matched to a gene: 14. The CDR3 covers 16 residues. The CDR3 DNA is TGTGCCAGCACCATAGAAGGCGGGGGAGGCGCAGATACGCAGTATTTT. Translated, it gives CASTIEGGGGADTQYF.

A single count supports this clonotype. A much larger clone is a single base away; this may be a read error. J is TRBJ1-5 and V is TRBV25-1; no clear D. The CDR3 runs to 14 residues. In germline, CDR1 is MGHDK, CDR2 SYGVNS. In nucleotides, the CDR3 is TGTGGCAGCAGTGGGCACTATAGCAATCAGCCCCAGCATTTT. Translated: CGSSGHYSNQPQHF.

This clonotype has ten or more counts. The V gene is TRBV6-6, the J gene TRBJ2-3, with 10 bases that match TRBD2. V lost 3 bases and J lost 3; bases outside the gene matches: 12. The length of the CDR3 is 18 residues. Germline CDR1 and CDR2: MNHNY and SVGAGI (reference sequence). CDR3 sequence: CASSYMLAGVIGTDTQYF. The CDR3 DNA sequence: TGTGCCAGCAGTTATATGCTAGCGGGAGTCATAGGGACAGATACGCAGTATTTT.

This clonotype was counted between two and nine times. The chain recombines TRBV30 with TRBJ1-1, with D maybe TRBD1 (6 bases). Trimming shortened V by 6 bases and J by 5 bases, and 22 bases separated the two germline ends. CDR1 GTSNPN and CDR2 SVGIG come from the germline V gene (reference sequence). This CDR3 has 15 amino acids. The CDR3 DNA is TGTGCCTGTGGAGCCCTAACAGGGAGGGGAACTGAAGCTTTCTTT. Its protein product is CACGALTGRGTEAFF. Full variable domain (outside the CDR3, taken from reference TRBV30 and TRBJ1-1): SQTIHQWPATLVQPVGSPLSLECTVEGTSNPNLYWYRQAAGRGLQLLFYSVGIGQISSEVPQNLSASRPQDRQFILSSKKLLLSDSGFYLCACGALTGRGTEAFFGQGTRLTVV.

This clonotype was observed a single time. The chain carries TRBV20-1 and TRBJ1-4; D is unclear. The CDR3 runs 11 residues. Per germline, CDR1 DFQATT and CDR2 SNEGSKA (reference sequence). The germline V and J ends were trimmed by 1 base and 8 bases, with 5 bases remaining between them. CDR3 sequence reads: CSARAREKLFF. The CDR3, as DNA: TGCAGTGCTAGAGCCAGGGAAAAACTGTTTTTT.

In this sample, this clonotype turned up many times. The V call is TRBV7-9, the J call TRBJ2-2; perhaps TRBD1 as D (6 bases). Per germline, CDR1 SEHNR and CDR2 FQNEAQ (reference sequence). CDR3 length equals 17 residues. V was trimmed by 4 bases and J by 0 bases, leaving 15 bases between them. CDR3 DNA: TGTGCCAGCAGCTCATACCGGACAGATCCGAACACCGGGGAGCTGTTTTTT. Residues: CASSSYRTDPNTGELFF.

This clonotype came up many times. The chain combines TRBV6-1 with TRBJ2-5; tentatively, D is TRBD2 (6 bases). Trimming cost V 3 bases and J 2 bases, with 13 bases left between them. CDR3 size: 15 residues. The germline gives CDR1 MNHNS, CDR2 SASEGT. CDR3 in DNA: TGTGCCAGCAGTGATGCGGGGAGATCACAAGAGACCCAGTACTTC. This translates into CASSDAGRSQETQYF.

Ten or more counts support this clonotype. The chain has TRBV12-3 or TRBV12-4 and TRBJ1-1, with 10 bases lining up with TRBD1. Germline trimming cut 6 bases from V and 1 base from J; bases unmatched to any gene: 14. There are 18 residues in the CDR3. The CDR3 DNA sequence: TGTGCCAGCAGACAGACAGGGGGCTCTTATGGTGGGAACACTGAAGCTTTCTTT. Its translation: CASRQTGGSYGGNTEAFF.

This clonotype was counted ten times or more. V gene TRBV28 combines with J gene TRBJ2-1; 7 bases line up with TRBD2. Germline values: CDR1 MDHEN, CDR2 SYDVKM. CDR3 size: 14 residues. Losses at the gene ends were 8 bases for V and 9 bases for J; bases not matched to a gene: 13. In nucleotides, the CDR3 is TGTGCCAGCCTGGACTCGGGGGGATCGTTTGAGCAGTTCTTC. It translates to CASLDSGGSFEQFF.

In this sample, this clonotype turned up many times. The chain uses TRBV19 and TRBJ2-1; TRBD1 matches at 7 bases. The CDR3 runs 17 residues. J gave up 11 bases and V 8 bases, and 24 bases lay outside the gene matches. The V gene's germline CDR1 is LNHDA and CDR2 SQIVND (reference sequence). The CDR3 nucleotides are TGTGCCAGTGGGACAGAACTCCCTAGCACCCCTCGTGCTCAGCAGTTCTTC. It translates to CASGTELPSTPRAQQFF.

This clonotype has only a few counts. The chain couples TRBV10-3 to TRBJ1-2; D is unclear. The CDR3 is 13 residues long. V shed 6 bases and J shed 6 bases, with 14 bases lying between them. Germline CDR1 ENHRY, CDR2 SYGVKD. The CDR3 is CAIRIEGRNGYTF. CDR3 in DNA: TGTGCCATCAGGATTGAAGGCCGGAATGGCTACACCTTC.

This chain joins TRBV4-1 and TRBJ1-3; D is unresolved. The germline gives CDR1 MGHRA, CDR2 YSYEKL. Trimming stripped 6 bases from V and 0 bases from J, with 12 bases between. This CDR3 is 15 amino acids long. DNA for the CDR3: TGCGCCAGCAGTATTGCTACGTCCTCTGGAAACACCATATATTTT. It is translated as CASSIATSSGNTIYF.

This clonotype was found many times. The chain combines TRBV10-3 with TRBJ2-3; D is perhaps TRBD1 (5 bases). This CDR3 spans 17 amino acids. Germline V gene data show CDR1 as ENHRY and CDR2 as SYGVKD. V lost 4 bases, J lost 1 base, and 18 bases lay in between. The CDR3 DNA follows: TGTGCCATCAGTGCTTGGTTTGGGGCCGGAGGCACAGATACGCAGTATTTT. This codes for CAISAWFGAGGTDTQYF.

This clonotype was seen at least ten times. This chain uses TRBV27 with TRBJ2-7; the match to TRBD1 covers 7 bases. CDR3 size: 15 residues. Per the germline V gene, CDR1 is MNHEY and CDR2 is SMNVEV (reference sequence). V dropped 2 bases and J dropped 2; count of bases not matched to a gene: 6. In DNA form, the CDR3 reads TGTGCCAGCAGTTTAGGGACAGCGACCCCCTACGAGCAGTACTTC. Its protein is CASSLGTATPYEQYF.